This T cell receptor (beta chain) was observed in a study of radiation and T cells in renal cell carcinoma. This clone was detected only once. Using immunoSEQ multiplex PCR, the repertoire was profiled, and TCRdb retains in-frame clones only, with some absent. Here the sample spans about 83,000 clones, 75% to 90% being singletons. The CDR3 runs to 13 residues. CDR1 SNHLY and CDR2 FYNNEI come from the germline V gene. Trimming removed 8 bases from V and 0 bases from J, with 11 bases in between. Time point: blood 4 weeks post-SBRT, at nephrectomy. The treatment is: 15 Gy SBRT to primary tumor, nephrectomy 4 weeks later. Serial blood draws occurred at baseline and 2 and 4 weeks post-SBRT.

This clonotype originated in an older woman with renal cell carcinoma. This chain links TRBV2 with TRBJ2-7; perhaps TRBD1 as D (5 bases). The sequencing used blood, collected from a patient whose treatment included radiotherapy and nephrectomy. CDR3 in DNA: TGTGCCAGCTCCGGCGACAGCTCCTACGAGCAGTACTTC. This encodes CASSGDSSYEQYF.